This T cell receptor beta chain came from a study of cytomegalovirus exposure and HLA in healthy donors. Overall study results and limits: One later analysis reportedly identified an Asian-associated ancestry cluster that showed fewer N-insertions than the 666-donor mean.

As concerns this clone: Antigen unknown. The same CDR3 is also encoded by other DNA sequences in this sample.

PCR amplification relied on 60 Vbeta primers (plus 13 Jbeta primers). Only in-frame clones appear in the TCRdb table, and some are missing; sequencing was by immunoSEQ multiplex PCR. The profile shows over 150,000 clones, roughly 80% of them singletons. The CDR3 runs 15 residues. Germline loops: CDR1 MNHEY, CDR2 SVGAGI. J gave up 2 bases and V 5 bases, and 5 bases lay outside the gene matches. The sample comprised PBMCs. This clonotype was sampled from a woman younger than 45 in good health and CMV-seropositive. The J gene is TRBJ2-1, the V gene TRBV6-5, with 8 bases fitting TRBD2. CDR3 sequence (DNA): TGTGCCAGCAGTCCAACTAGCGGAACCTACAATGAGCAGTTCTTC. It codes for CASSPTSGTYNEQFF.